A single sample is the source of the 9 T cell receptor beta chains below, sequenced in a study of response to subunit inactivated influenza vaccine. TCRdb itself ran the RT-PCR reads through MiXCR, one entry per CDR3 protein. This table has approximately 520,000 distinct CDR3 sequences, about 25% appearing once. Sample: CD4+ T cells sorted from PBMCs, taken around 5 days after vaccination. All receptors come from a man aged 50 to 59 who received an inactivated influenza vaccine.

The chain joins TRBV20-1 to TRBJ2-7, with a weak D call TRBD2 (6 bases). The CDR3 loop spans 12 amino acids. V dropped 3 bases and J dropped 4 bases, with 10 bases sitting between them. Germline CDR1 is DFQATT and CDR2 is SNEGSKA (reference sequence). Written as DNA, the CDR3 is TGCAGTGCTAGCGGGAGTTTTTACGAGCAGTACTTC. Translated, it gives CSASGSFYEQYF.

CDR3 coding DNA: TGCGCCAGCAGCTTGAATACCGTTGGGAACGAGCAGTACTTC. It is translated as CASSLNTVGNEQYF. The chain recombines TRBV5-1 with TRBJ2-7; D unresolved. The ends were cut back, 1 base at V and 5 bases at J, with 13 bases in the middle. There are 14 residues in the CDR3. Germline assignment: CDR1 SGHRS and CDR2 YFSETQ.

This chain links TRBV29-1 with TRBJ2-5; D is undetermined. The CDR3 length is 13 residues. Germline CDR1 and CDR2: SQVTM and ANQGSEA. The V gene lost 4 bases and the J gene lost 4 bases, with 13 bases spanning the gap. CDR3 bases: TGCAGCGTTGTCTCGTCTCTTCGAGAGACCCAGTACTTC. It translates to CSVVSSLRETQYF.

This clonotype turned up a few times. J is TRBJ2-7 and V is TRBV7-2; D is ambiguous. CDR3 size: 12 residues. V was clipped by 4 bases and J by 6 bases, with 10 bases between them. Germline loops: CDR1 SGHTA, CDR2 FQGNSA. The CDR3 reads CASSSPFSEQYF. DNA of the CDR3: TGTGCCAGCAGCTCCCCTTTTAGCGAGCAGTACTTC.

The chain uses TRBV4-1 and TRBJ1-1; possibly TRBD1 for D (5 bases). Trimming cost V 2 bases and J 4 bases, with 11 bases left between them. Looked up from germline, CDR1 is MGHRA and CDR2 is YSYEKL. This CDR3 comprises 14 residues. DNA of the CDR3: TGCGCCAGCAGCCAATCCGAGAGGGGCACTGAAGCTTTCTTT. It translates to CASSQSERGTEAFF.

This clonotype turned up a few times. The chain has TRBV27 and TRBJ2-3, with TRBD2 identical over 11 bases. The CDR3 consists of 18 residues. Germline V gene sequence: CDR1 MNHEY, CDR2 SMNVEV (reference sequence). With V trimmed by 0 bases and J by 5 bases, 10 bases remained unmatched. The CDR3 protein is CASSLSIFSGRARDTQYF. The CDR3, as DNA: TGTGCCAGCAGTTTATCCATTTTTAGCGGGAGGGCCAGAGATACGCAGTATTTT.

The rearrangement links TRBV12-3 or TRBV12-4 to TRBJ1-1, with D hard to call. V was shortened by 8 bases and J by 1 base, with 14 bases between the two germline ends. There are 14 residues in the CDR3. CDR3 region: CASSSPEANTEAFF. For the CDR3, the DNA is TGTGCCAGCTCCTCCCCTGAGGCGAACACTGAAGCTTTCTTT.

The V gene is TRBV5-6, the J gene TRBJ2-5, with 9 nucleotides matching TRBD2. CDR1 is SGHDT, CDR2 YYEEEE, per germline. The junction had 6 bases not matched to a gene; V was cut back by 3 bases and J by 3 bases. The CDR3 covers 15 residues. The CDR3: CASSSLAGSKETQYF. The CDR3, as DNA: TGTGCCAGCAGCTCCCTAGCGGGATCGAAAGAGACCCAGTACTTC.

This clonotype was recorded a few times. The J gene is TRBJ2-1, the V gene TRBV20-1; D not resolved. The CDR3 is made up of 15 amino acids. Germline V gene sequence: CDR1 DFQATT, CDR2 SNEGSKA (reference sequence). Deletions cut 1 base from V and 0 bases from J, with 10 bases between. The CDR3 nucleotides are TGCAGTGCTAGAGGGTGGACGAGCTCCTACAATGAGCAGTTCTTC. Encoded protein: CSARGWTSSYNEQFF.